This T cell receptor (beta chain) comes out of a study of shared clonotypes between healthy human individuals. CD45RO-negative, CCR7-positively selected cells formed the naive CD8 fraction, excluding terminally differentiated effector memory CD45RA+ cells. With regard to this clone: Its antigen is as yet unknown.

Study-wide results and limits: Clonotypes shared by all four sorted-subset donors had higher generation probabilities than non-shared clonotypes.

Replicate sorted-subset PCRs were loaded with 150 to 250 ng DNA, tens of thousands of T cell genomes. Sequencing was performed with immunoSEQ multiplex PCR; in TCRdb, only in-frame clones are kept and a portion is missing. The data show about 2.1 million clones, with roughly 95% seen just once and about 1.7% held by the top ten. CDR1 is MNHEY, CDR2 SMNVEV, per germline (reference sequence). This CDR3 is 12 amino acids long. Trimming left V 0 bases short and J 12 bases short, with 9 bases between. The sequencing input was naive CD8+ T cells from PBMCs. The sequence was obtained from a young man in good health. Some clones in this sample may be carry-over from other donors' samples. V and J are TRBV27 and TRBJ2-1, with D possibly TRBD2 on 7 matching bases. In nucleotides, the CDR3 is TGTGCCAGCAGTTTATCAAGGGGGGGGCAGTTCTTC. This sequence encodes CASSLSRGGQFF.